These T cell receptor beta chains were read from a single sample in a study of cytomegalovirus exposure and HLA in healthy donors. Sequenced by immunoSEQ multiplex PCR; TCRdb stores in-frame clones only, minus some. The table lists hundreds of thousands of clones, approximately 70% of them singletons. Specimen: PBMCs. All receptors come from a female donor in good health and CMV-seronegative. Each CDR3 is given without its conserved first and last residue. The order of the fields is clone size, V gene, J gene, CDR3 protein. Rows may omit the clone size; those that give it use once, few, many or a size class.

clone size: -
V gene: TRBV7-9
J gene: TRBJ1-2
CDR3 protein: SSSGRDAYGYT

clone size: -
V gene: TRBV28
J gene: TRBJ2-1
CDR3 protein: ASSQTLQGGNEQF

clone size: few
V gene: TRBV30
J gene: TRBJ2-7
CDR3 protein: AGASGGSSYEQY

clone size: few
V gene: TRBV11-3
J gene: TRBJ2-7
CDR3 protein: ASSPSGGSYEQY

clone size: -
V gene: TRBV25-1
J gene: TRBJ2-2
CDR3 protein: ASRQRLADYANTGELF

clone size: -
V gene: TRBV6-5
J gene: TRBJ1-4
CDR3 protein: ASSYGPRGEKLF

clone size: -
V gene: TRBV2
J gene: TRBJ2-7
CDR3 protein: ASSDSSAGIPFSYEQY

clone size: few
V gene: TRBV27
J gene: TRBJ2-7
CDR3 protein: ASSSGGLADYEQY

clone size: -
V gene: TRBV6-5
J gene: TRBJ2-7
CDR3 protein: ASSYSGGGGAYEQY

clone size: -
V gene: TRBV7-9
J gene: TRBJ2-7
CDR3 protein: ASSFPRPQGGYEQY

clone size: -
V gene: TRBV7-8
J gene: TRBJ1-4
CDR3 protein: ASSLRGGVGEKLF

clone size: -
V gene: TRBV10-1
J gene: TRBJ1-1
CDR3 protein: ASSEQLGTEAF

clone size: -
V gene: TRBV7-9
J gene: TRBJ1-1
CDR3 protein: ASSPLGQGYTEAF

clone size: -
V gene: TRBV7-2
J gene: TRBJ2-5
CDR3 protein: ASSSLPRWEGQVETQY

clone size: -
V gene: TRBV19
J gene: TRBJ2-3
CDR3 protein: ASSIGQTSTDTQY

clone size: -
V gene: TRBV27
J gene: -
CDR3 protein: ASSLGHSYEQY

clone size: -
V gene: TRBV2
J gene: TRBJ1-3
CDR3 protein: ASRAQVAGNTIY

clone size: few
V gene: TRBV7-3
J gene: TRBJ2-2
CDR3 protein: ASSFEVRFTGELF

clone size: -
V gene: TRBV7-9
J gene: TRBJ2-1
CDR3 protein: ASSLTRNEQF

clone size: -
V gene: TRBV6-1
J gene: TRBJ2-2
CDR3 protein: ASSGGTGTNTGELF

clone size: few
V gene: TRBV11-3
J gene: TRBJ2-7
CDR3 protein: ASSQGAYEQY

clone size: -
V gene: TRBV5-1
J gene: TRBJ1-1
CDR3 protein: ASSQRTGKNTEAF

clone size: -
V gene: TRBV6-1
J gene: TRBJ2-7
CDR3 protein: ASSGTGITYEQY

clone size: once
V gene: TRBV27
J gene: TRBJ2-7
CDR3 protein: ASSWGHQTYEQY

clone size: few
V gene: TRBV27
J gene: TRBJ1-1
CDR3 protein: ASSFRRYEGWI

clone size: few
V gene: TRBV5-1
J gene: TRBJ2-1
CDR3 protein: ASSLVPSGSSYNEQF

clone size: -
V gene: TRBV19
J gene: TRBJ2-5
CDR3 protein: ASSLSPETQY

clone size: -
V gene: TRBV27
J gene: TRBJ1-1
CDR3 protein: ASTWTAGLMNTEAF

clone size: -
V gene: TRBV2
J gene: TRBJ1-2
CDR3 protein: ASSESAGLNGYT

clone size: -
V gene: TRBV7-2
J gene: TRBJ1-3
CDR3 protein: ASSLGRGIYGNTIY

clone size: -
V gene: TRBV7-6
J gene: TRBJ2-7
CDR3 protein: ASSLFSAGTSLSEQY

clone size: -
V gene: TRBV23-1
J gene: TRBJ2-5
CDR3 protein: ASSLPGEGWEQY

clone size: -
V gene: TRBV29-1
J gene: TRBJ2-3
CDR3 protein: SVEGLGENSDTQY

clone size: -
V gene: TRBV23-1
J gene: TRBJ1-1
CDR3 protein: ASSRTGPTFPRLNTEAF

clone size: -
V gene: TRBV15
J gene: TRBJ2-7
CDR3 protein: ATSKRVGEQY

clone size: -
V gene: TRBV27
J gene: TRBJ2-4
CDR3 protein: ASRTGGINIQY

clone size: few
V gene: TRBV7-3
J gene: TRBJ2-1
CDR3 protein: ASSLHSGYANEQF

clone size: once
V gene: TRBV5-4
J gene: TRBJ1-1
CDR3 protein: SSSTDFGVGAF

clone size: -
V gene: TRBV9
J gene: TRBJ2-1
CDR3 protein: ASSPSLAGIHNEQF